A selection of T cell receptor beta chains follows, all from one sample in a study of PD-L1 blockade in urothelial cancer. Some clones are missing from TCRdb's copy, which holds only in-frame ones; the method was immunoSEQ multiplex PCR. Of roughly 56,000 clones listed, approximately 80% are singletons. This specimen was PBMCs, taken around atezolizumab (anti-PD-L1) treatment. Receptor source: a man between 65 and 85 years old with urothelial cancer. CDR3s include the opening cysteine and the closing phenylalanine or tryptophan. The D gene is left open where the match is weak. Expanded clones get a size class; other rows say once, few or many, or leave the size out.

j_call: TRBJ1-5
d_call: NA
v_call: TRBV27
clone_size: NA
cdr3_nt: TGTGCCAGCAGCCCTGGAGGACAGTCTAGTCAGCCCCAGCATTTT
cdr3_aa: CASSPGGQSSQPQHF

j_call: TRBJ2-7
d_call: NA
v_call: TRBV7-3
clone_size: NA
cdr3_nt: TGTGCCAGCAGCCCAATAGCGGAAAGGGGGCGCGAGCAGTACTTC
cdr3_aa: CASSPIAERGREQYF

j_call: TRBJ1-2
d_call: TRBD1
v_call: TRBV19
clone_size: NA
cdr3_nt: TGTGCCAGTAGCTTTGGACAGGGTCAATATGGCTACACCTTC
cdr3_aa: CASSFGQGQYGYTF

j_call: TRBJ2-2
d_call: NA
v_call: TRBV6-1
clone_size: NA
cdr3_nt: TGTGCCAGCAGTGAAACGGGTTCGGACACCGGGGAGCTGTTTTTT
cdr3_aa: CASSETGSDTGELFF

j_call: TRBJ1-2
d_call: NA
v_call: TRBV19
clone_size: NA
cdr3_nt: TGTGCCAGTAGCACGGGACAACCTAACTATGGCTACACCTTC
cdr3_aa: CASSTGQPNYGYTF

j_call: TRBJ2-3
d_call: TRBD2
v_call: TRBV7-2
clone_size: NA
cdr3_nt: TGTGCCAGCAGTTTCGGGACTAGCATTAGCACAGATACGCAGTATTTT
cdr3_aa: CASSFGTSISTDTQYF

j_call: TRBJ2-3
d_call: TRBD2
v_call: TRBV5-4
clone_size: NA
cdr3_nt: TGTGCCAGCGGGCGAGCGGGAGGGCGCCCAGATACGCAGTATTTT
cdr3_aa: CASGRAGGRPDTQYF

j_call: TRBJ2-1
d_call: TRBD2
v_call: TRBV11-2
clone_size: NA
cdr3_nt: TGTGCCAGCAGCCCCCGCGGTCTAGCGGGGAATGAGCAGTTCTTC
cdr3_aa: CASSPRGLAGNEQFF

j_call: TRBJ2-1
d_call: TRBD1
v_call: TRBV9
clone_size: NA
cdr3_nt: TGTGCCAGCAGCGTAGGGGACAGGGGTGGCTACAATGAGCAGTTCTTC
cdr3_aa: CASSVGDRGGYNEQFF

j_call: TRBJ2-7
d_call: TRBD2
v_call: TRBV6-6
clone_size: few
cdr3_nt: TGTGCCAGCAGTTCCGGGACTAGCCACACCTACGAGCAGTACTTC
cdr3_aa: CASSSGTSHTYEQYF

j_call: TRBJ2-7
d_call: TRBD2
v_call: TRBV15
clone_size: once
cdr3_nt: TGTGCCACCAGCAGGGACGGGCTAGCGGGAAGCTACGAGCAGTACTTC
cdr3_aa: CATSRDGLAGSYEQYF